The 26 T cell receptor beta chains below were found in one sample sequenced in a study of post-analysis software for immune sequencing data. No antigen has been assigned to these receptors. Study outcomes and limitations: There were roughly 5 TRBV segments more frequent in patients than controls, and TRBV5-6, TRBV5-1 and TRBV20-1 were among them.

Prepared libraries of TCR beta cDNA carried unique molecular identifiers. TCRdb passed the PCR reads through MiXCR, listing each CDR3 protein once. Of fewer than 850,000 distinct CDR3 sequences listed, 30% are singletons. The sample taken for sequencing was blood. Receptor source: a girl aged 10-17 years with multiple sclerosis.

The chain combines TRBV7-2 with TRBJ2-7, with 9 bases that match TRBD2. Losses at the gene ends were 1 base for V and 7 bases for J; bases not matched to a gene: 20. Germline-derived CDR1 and CDR2 are SGHTA and FQGNSA. The CDR3 contains 19 residues. As DNA, the CDR3 is TGTGCCAGCAGCTTAGAGCCCCCCATTAAGGCGGGAGGGCCGGGAGAGCAGTACTTC. Translation: CASSLEPPIKAGGPGEQYF.

In its sample, this clonotype was seen a few times. The V call is TRBV29-1, the J call TRBJ1-1; the match to TRBD1 covers 11 bases. V lost 4 bases and J lost 6; bases outside the gene matches: 7. CDR3 length: 14 amino acids. The germline V gene encodes CDR1 SQVTM and CDR2 ANQGSEA. In DNA form, the CDR3 reads TGCAGCGTTGGTCCGGGACAGGGGGTCCCTGAAGCTTTCTTT. Protein sequence: CSVGPGQGVPEAFF.

Comments on this clonotype: The CDR3 does not end in the conserved phenylalanine or tryptophan, so this is likely a read error. The chain carries TRBV6-5 and TRBJ1-5; D gene ambiguous. Trimming removed 6 bases at V and 0 bases at J, with 15 bases between. The CDR3 runs to 16 residues. Germline values: CDR1 MNHEY, CDR2 SVGAGI. The CDR3 region is CASRPLMWYSNQPQHL. The CDR3 region has the DNA TGTGCCAGCAGGCCCCTCATGTGGTATAGCAATCAGCCCCAGCATCTT.

This clonotype was observed a handful of times. The chain combines TRBV7-2 with TRBJ2-7; D call uncertain. Germline CDR1 and CDR2: SGHTA and FQGNSA. The V end was cut by 1 base, the J end by 6 bases, with 13 bases between. This CDR3 has 14 amino acids. CDR3 bases: TGTGCCAGCAGCTTAGGGGTTTTCCCCTGCGAGCAGTACTTC. Translating it yields CASSLGVFPCEQYF.

The chain combines TRBV24-1 with TRBJ2-1; D possibly corresponds to TRBD2 (7 bases). CDR1 and CDR2 from the germline V gene are KGHDR and SFDVKD. CDR3 length: 17 residues. V was trimmed by 3 bases and J by 8 bases, leaving 22 bases between them. The DNA for the CDR3 is TGTGCCACCAGTGATCGGGACGCAGGGGAGGGTGGCCATGAGCAGTTCTTC. Protein product: CATSDRDAGEGGHEQFF.

CDR3 residues: CASSYTGRKFF. CDR3 sequence (DNA): TGTGCCAGCAGTTACACAGGGAGGAAGTTCTTC. This rearrangement joins TRBV6-2 or TRBV6-3 to TRBJ2-1; tentatively, D is TRBD1 or TRBD2 (6 bases each). The germline V gene encodes CDR1 MNHEY and CDR2 SVGEGT. The CDR3 runs to 11 residues. Trimming pared 2 bases from V and 14 bases from J, leaving 10 bases between.

Only one count was recorded for this clonotype. Relative to the germline gene, one junction end is altered; a read error may explain this. The chain links TRBV11-2 to TRBJ2-7; D might be TRBD2 (5 bases). The CDR3 covers 16 residues. Germline V gene data show CDR1 as SGHAT and CDR2 as FQNNGV. The CDR3 DNA reads as TGCGCCAGCAGCCAAGAGATCGGGGAAGGAAGCTACGAGCAGTACTTC. Translated, it gives CASSQEIGEGSYEQYF.

The CDR3 protein is CASSGAGTVTIYEQFF. The DNA of the CDR3 is TGTGCCAGCAGCGGCGCCGGAACGGTTACCATTTATGAGCAGTTCTTC. This chain joins TRBV9 and TRBJ2-1; D not certain. V was trimmed by 3 bases and J by 8 bases, leaving 21 bases between them. Germline V lookup: CDR1 SGDLS, CDR2 YYNGEE. The CDR3 length is 16 residues.

Comment on this clonotype: An end of the junction differs from the germline gene, which may be a read error. The rearrangement links TRBV7-7 to TRBJ2-3; D not certain. Germline V CDR1 and CDR2: SSHAT, FNYEAQ (reference sequence). CDR3 length: 14 residues. CDR3 nucleotide sequence: TGTGCTAGCAGCCAGAGCTATTCAGGAGATACGCAGTATTTT. Protein sequence: CASSQSYSGDTQYF.

This clonotype was observed a handful of times. The V call is TRBV28, the J call TRBJ2-5; D unclear. Trimming pared 6 bases from V and 2 bases from J, leaving 16 bases between. The CDR3 sequence is 15 residues long. Looked up from germline, CDR1 is MDHEN and CDR2 is SYDVKM. CDR3 sequence reads: CASSYNLWGQETQYF. The CDR3 nucleotides are TGTGCCAGCAGCTACAACCTATGGGGACAAGAGACCCAGTACTTC.

The sample holds one count of this clonotype. The V gene is TRBV28, the J gene TRBJ1-2; 7 bases are a match to TRBD1. V gave up 6 bases and J gave up 1 base; unmatched junction bases: 8. This CDR3 contains 15 residues. Germline CDR1 reads MDHEN; CDR2 reads SYDVKM. The CDR3 region has the DNA TGTGCCAGCAGGGGCGGGACAGACCTTAACTATGGCTACACCTTC. Translated, it gives CASRGGTDLNYGYTF.

This clonotype has just a few counts. The chain joins TRBV6-1 to TRBJ2-1; 11 positions agree with TRBD2. Looked up from germline, CDR1 is MNHNS and CDR2 is SASEGT. The CDR3 consists of 17 residues. With 7 bases clipped from V and 7 bases from J, the junction kept 15 bases outside the gene matches. The CDR3 nucleotides read TGTGCCAGCAAGGGTCAGGGACTGGCTAGCGGGAGGAATGAGCAGTTCTTC. Its protein product is CASKGQGLASGRNEQFF.

The V gene is TRBV15, the J gene TRBJ2-1, with TRBD1 matching 8 bases. V gave up 3 bases and J gave up 1 base; unmatched junction bases: 2. Looked up from germline, CDR1 is LNHNV and CDR2 is YYDKDF (reference sequence). This CDR3 region has 15 residues. This CDR3 is CATSSRTGSYNEQFF. CDR3 nucleotides: TGTGCCACCAGCAGTAGGACAGGGTCCTACAATGAGCAGTTCTTC.

The chain uses TRBV5-1 and TRBJ2-3; 7 positions match TRBD2. The V segment lost 4 bases and the J segment 3 bases; nucleotides outside the gene matches: 8. The CDR3 contains 15 residues. The germline gives CDR1 SGHRS, CDR2 YFSETQ. CDR3: CASSRGGGWTDTQYF. CDR3 DNA sequence: TGCGCCAGCAGCCGGGGCGGGGGATGGACAGATACGCAGTATTTT.

In this sample, this clonotype turned up a few times. The chain carries TRBV6-1 and TRBJ2-3, with 10 bases lining up with TRBD1. J lost 1 base, V lost 7 bases, and 5 bases had no gene match. Germline CDR1 and CDR2: MNHNS and SASEGT. This CDR3 region has 15 residues. CDR3 DNA: TGTGCCAGCACCTCCGGACAGGGGGGCACAGATACGCAGTATTTT. Protein product: CASTSGQGGTDTQYF.

The rearrangement uses TRBV20-1 and TRBJ2-6; no clear D. The CDR3 contains 14 residues. V was cut by 5 bases and J by 1 base, with 9 bases left in between. Germline assignment: CDR1 DFQATT and CDR2 SNEGSKA (reference sequence). The CDR3 loop reads CSAPLGSGANVLTF. The CDR3 region has the DNA TGCAGTGCTCCGTTGGGGTCTGGGGCCAACGTCCTGACTTTC.

The chain employs TRBV4-2 and TRBJ2-1, with D unclear. Deletions cut 0 bases from V and 7 bases from J, with 16 bases between. This CDR3 is 16 amino acids long. Germline CDR1 is LGHNA and CDR2 is YNFKEQ. CDR3 in amino acids: CASSQDPGPQENEQFF. CDR3 nucleotide sequence: TGTGCCAGCAGCCAAGATCCGGGCCCTCAGGAGAATGAGCAGTTCTTC.

As to this clonotype: The junction departs from the called germline gene at one end, perhaps through a read error. The rearrangement uses TRBV20-1 and TRBJ2-1; D may be TRBD2 (6 bases). In germline, CDR1 is DFQATT, CDR2 SNEGSKA (reference sequence). The CDR3 sequence is 16 residues long. The CDR3 DNA sequence: TGCAGTGCTCTCTCCCACACTAGCACCTCCAACAATGGGCAGTTCTTC. This gives the protein CSALSHTSTSNNGQFF.

V usage is TRBV4-3 and J usage is TRBJ2-1; D is perhaps TRBD2 (6 bases). The germline gives CDR1 LGHNA, CDR2 YSLEER. This CDR3 spans 17 amino acids. V was clipped by 2 bases and J by 3 bases, with 17 bases between them. CDR3 in DNA: TGCGCCAGCAGCCAACTACGGGACTCGACCTTCTACAATGAGCAGTTCTTC. It is translated as CASSQLRDSTFYNEQFF.

This clonotype was observed a handful of times. The gene calls are TRBV27 and TRBJ2-4; 7 bases line up with TRBD1. Germline V gene lookup returns CDR1 MNHEY and CDR2 SMNVEV (reference sequence). The CDR3 has 14 amino acids. The V and J ends lost 3 bases and 4 bases, in that order; junction bases with no gene match: 3. In DNA form, the CDR3 reads TGTGCCAGCAGTTTCGCGGACAGGAAAAACATTCAGTACTTC. Translating it yields CASSFADRKNIQYF.

The chain couples TRBV20-1 to TRBJ2-4, with 7 bases fitting TRBD2. Germline CDR1 reads DFQATT; CDR2 reads SNEGSKA (reference sequence). This CDR3 is built from 16 residues. With 6 bases clipped from V and 3 bases from J, the junction kept 14 bases outside the gene matches. The CDR3 reads CSATHGWGGNKNIQYF. DNA for the CDR3: TGCAGTGCCACACATGGATGGGGGGGGAACAAAAACATTCAGTACTTC.

CDR3 coding DNA: TGCAGTGCTAGACCAGGGACGAGTGAGCAGTACTTC. Its translation is CSARPGTSEQYF. V gene TRBV20-1 combines with J gene TRBJ2-7; D may match TRBD1 or TRBD2 (5 bases each). The CDR3 is 12 residues long. Trimming left V 2 bases short and J 7 bases short, with 12 bases between. The germline CDR1 and CDR2 sequences are DFQATT and SNEGSKA (reference sequence).

As concerns this clonotype: At one boundary the junction diverges from the germline segment, which might be a read error. The chain joins TRBV20-1 to TRBJ2-7; D gene unclear. The closer fit of TRBJ2-5 to the DNA end suggests the J call may be wrong. Germline V gene data show CDR1 as DFQATT and CDR2 as SNEGSKA (reference sequence). The CDR3 sequence is 12 residues long. The CDR3 here is CGAGVTGETQYF. The CDR3 nucleotides read TGCGGTGCTGGGGTAACCGGGGAGACCCAGTACTTC.

This clonotype was detected a few times. The gene calls are TRBV5-1 and TRBJ2-7; 8 positions match TRBD2. The CDR3 extends over 13 amino acids. V gave up 5 bases and J gave up 2 bases; unmatched junction bases: 3. CDR1 SGHRS and CDR2 YFSETQ come from the germline V gene. The CDR3 coding sequence is TGCGCCAGCAGTAGCGGGAATCCCTACGAGCAGTACTTC. It specifies CASSSGNPYEQYF.

J is TRBJ2-2 and V is TRBV5-6, with D unclear. The V end was cut by 1 base, the J end by 0 bases, with 7 bases between. The CDR3 extends over 15 amino acids. CDR1 is SGHDT, CDR2 YYEEEE, per germline. CDR3 in DNA: TGTGCCAGCAGCTTGCGTCCAACGAACACCGGGGAGCTGTTTTTT. Its translation: CASSLRPTNTGELFF.

This chain connects TRBV12-3 or TRBV12-4 to TRBJ2-5; possibly TRBD1 for D (5 bases). This CDR3 contains 16 residues. V was pared by 5 bases and J by 2 bases, with 18 bases between. The CDR3 DNA reads TGTGCCAGCAGTGGTCCCTTCCAGGGATCTCAAGAGACCCAGTACTTC. This sequence encodes CASSGPFQGSQETQYF.